Reported below is one T cell receptor (beta chain). Its antigen remains unknown. The junction departs from the called germline gene at one end, perhaps through a read error. This sample is part of a study of blood T cells in healthy people across ages. General observations from the study: Among long-lived donors, naive CD4+ cells were more numerous and diversity higher than in aged donors. Unknown donor CMV status possibly confounded expanded clonotype changes.

PCR was performed a second time for about 7 to 11 cycles using a sample-barcoded 5' primer and a J-beta primer mix. TCRdb redid the calling of the 5' RACE reads with MiXCR, one entry per CDR3 protein. This table holds roughly 1,800,000 distinct CDR3 sequences, around 48% found once. Donors ranged from about 6 to 95 years old and were healthy Caucasians in Russia. The receptor's source is a woman aged 35 to 49 in good health. The specimen sequenced was blood.

CDR3 sequence: CASSLGPHRGPNYGYTF. The CDR3 nucleotides are TGCGCCAGCAGTTTGGGCCCCCACAGGGGTCCTAACTATGGCTACACCTTC. The J gene is TRBJ1-2, the V gene TRBV27, with 7 bases identical to TRBD1. CDR3 length: 17 amino acids. CDR1 MNHEY and CDR2 SMNVEV come from the germline V gene (reference sequence).